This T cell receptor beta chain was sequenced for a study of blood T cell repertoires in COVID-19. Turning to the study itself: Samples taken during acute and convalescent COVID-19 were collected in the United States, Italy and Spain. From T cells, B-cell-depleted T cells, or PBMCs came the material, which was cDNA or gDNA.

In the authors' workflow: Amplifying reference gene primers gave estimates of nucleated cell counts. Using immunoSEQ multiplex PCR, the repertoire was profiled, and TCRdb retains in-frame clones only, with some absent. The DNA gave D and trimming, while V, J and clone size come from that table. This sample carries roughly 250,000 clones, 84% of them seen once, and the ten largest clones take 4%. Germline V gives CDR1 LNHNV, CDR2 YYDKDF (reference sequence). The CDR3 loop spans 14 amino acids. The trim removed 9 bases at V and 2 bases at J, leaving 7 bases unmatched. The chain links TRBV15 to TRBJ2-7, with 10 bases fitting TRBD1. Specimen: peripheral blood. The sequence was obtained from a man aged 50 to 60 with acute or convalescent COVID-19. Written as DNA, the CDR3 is TGTGCCACAAGCCGGGACAGGGGTCCCTACGAGCAGTACTTC. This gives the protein CATSRDRGPYEQYF.